Sequencing of this T cell receptor (beta chain) was carried out in a study of blood T cell repertoires in COVID-19. About the research overall: Acute and convalescent COVID-19 samples came from the United States, Italy and Spain.

This table comes from immunoSEQ multiplex PCR, and its TCRdb copy is limited to in-frame clones, with some not included. Of about 220,000 clones in the sample, 75% to 90% were seen once. The participants were between about 18 and 90 years old and came from some 23 US areas. Assignment of participants to cohorts was predicated upon participant-reported clinical history. The CDR3 covers 13 residues. Germline V gene lookup returns CDR1 SQVTM and CDR2 ANQGSEA. The V end was cut by 4 bases, the J end by 2 bases, with 11 bases between. The TCR originated in a woman aged 18-30 years in a cohort exposed to, infected with or recovered from COVID-19 (not recorded which). V is TRBV29-1 and J is TRBJ1-1, with D unresolved. Sequencing was done on a sample of PBMCs or T cells enriched from blood (not recorded which). The chain's CDR3 is CSVGQILNTEAFF. Written as DNA, the CDR3 is TGCAGCGTTGGCCAGATTCTTAACACTGAAGCTTTCTTT.